The 32 T cell receptor beta chains listed next were all sequenced from one sample in a study of T cells in Graves' hyperthyroidism and ophthalmopathy (dated by TCRdb to about 2019). The library was built by means of multiplex PCR. Sequencing used an Illumina HiSeq 2000. TCR beta CDR3 regions were amplified from RNA transcripts. For the first round of RT-PCR on the TCR CDR3, the HTBI primer set was used together with the Qiagen OneStep RT-PCR kit. TCRdb ran its own pipeline on the public reads, namely fastp trimming at Q25 and MiXCR clone calling, and kept in-frame beta chains. Each CDR3 protein gets just one entry, which takes the most common genes and DNA from the rows behind it. Recorded for this sample are around 400,000 distinct CDR3 sequences; around 15% of them occurred a single time. The ten largest clones represent about 21% of the sample. Sequenced sample: blood. The source of these receptors is a woman in her sixties or seventies with Graves' ophthalmopathy.

This clonotype was counted many times. In DNA form, the CDR3 reads TGTGCCAGCAGCCGTGAGGGGGATGGAAACACCATATATTTT. This encodes CASSREGDGNTIYF. J is TRBJ1-3 and V is TRBV11-2; a weak D match, TRBD1 (6 bases). This CDR3 region has 14 residues. Trimming took 5 bases from V and 3 from J, leaving 11 bases between them. The germline V gene encodes CDR1 SGHAT and CDR2 FQNNGV. Complete variable domain (other parts from reference TRBV11-2 and TRBJ1-3): EAGVAQSPRYKIIEKRQSVAFWCNPISGHATLYWYQQILGQGPKLLIQFQNNGVVDDSQLPKDRFSAERLKGVDSTLKIQPAKLEDSAVYLCASSREGDGNTIYFGEGSWLTVV.

This clonotype was counted between two and nine times. The chain recombines TRBV6-1 with TRBJ2-2; 8 positions match TRBD1. The CDR3 extends over 16 amino acids. The germline V gene encodes CDR1 MNHNS and CDR2 SASEGT. With V trimmed by 5 bases and J by 6 bases, 11 bases remained unmatched. The CDR3: CASSHLRTGIPGELFF. The CDR3, as DNA: TGTGCCAGCAGTCACCTCCGGACAGGGATCCCCGGGGAGCTGTTTTTT.

This clonotype was recorded a few times. V and J are TRBV19 and TRBJ1-2, with D perhaps matching TRBD1 (5 bases). The germline V gene has CDR1 LNHDA and CDR2 SQIVND (reference sequence). The CDR3 consists of 13 residues. Deletions cut 6 bases from V and 1 base from J, with 9 bases between. The CDR3 reads CASSAGINYGYTF. The CDR3 region has the DNA TGTGCCAGTAGCGCAGGGATTAACTATGGCTACACCTTC. Filled out from reference TRBV19 and TRBJ1-2, the complete variable domain reads DGGITQSPKYLFRKEGQNVTLSCEQNLNHDAMYWYRQDPGQGLRLIYYSQIVNDFQKGDIAEGYSVSREKKESFPLTVTSAQKNPTAFYLCASSAGINYGYTFGSGTRLTVV.

This clonotype appeared a few times. A much larger clone sits a single nucleotide away, making a read error possible. V usage is TRBV3-1 and J usage is TRBJ1-1; D remains unclear. Germline CDR1 and CDR2: LGHDT and YNNKEL (reference sequence). CDR3 length equals 15 residues. V lost 3 bases, J lost 4 bases, and 15 bases lay in between. CDR3 sequence: CASSHGGRMSTEAFF. The CDR3 DNA follows: TGTGCCAGCAGCCATGGCGGACGGATGAGCACTGAAGCTTTCTTT.

The chain is built from TRBV5-1 and TRBJ2-2; 7 nucleotides align to TRBD1. CDR3 length: 17 amino acids. V lost 3 bases and J lost 0; bases outside the gene matches: 8. From germline, CDR1 is SGHRS and CDR2 YFSETQ. In nucleotides, the CDR3 is TGCGCCAGCAGCTCGGAACCCGGGACAGCGAACACCGGGGAGCTGTTTTTT. It is translated as CASSSEPGTANTGELFF.

This clonotype was seen at least ten times. CDR3 nucleotides: TGTGCCTGGAGGCAGTACAATGAGCAGTTCTTC. Its translation: CAWRQYNEQFF. V and J are TRBV30 and TRBJ2-1; D gene unclear. Looked up from germline, CDR1 is GTSNPN and CDR2 is SVGIG (reference sequence). This CDR3 is built from 11 residues. Trimming pared 3 bases from V and 4 bases from J, leaving 4 bases between.

This clonotype has a handful of counts. The rearrangement uses TRBV10-3 and TRBJ2-4; D is undetermined. The CDR3 length is 17 residues. Germline CDR1 is ENHRY and CDR2 is SYGVKD. The ends were cut back, 0 bases at V and 1 base at J, with 13 bases in the middle. CDR3 sequence reads: CAISESIGVTAKNIQYF. DNA for the CDR3: TGTGCCATCAGTGAGTCGATTGGGGTCACGGCCAAAAACATTCAGTACTTC.

This clonotype was detected many times. The chain employs TRBV30 and TRBJ1-2; possible D gene TRBD1, 5 bases. There are 12 residues in the CDR3. Looked up from germline, CDR1 is GTSNPN and CDR2 is SVGIG (reference sequence). With 2 bases removed from V and 4 bases from J, the gap between germline ends came to 8 bases. CDR3 residues: CAWSLDSYGYTF. CDR3 nucleotide sequence: TGTGCCTGGAGTCTCGACAGCTATGGCTACACCTTC.

This clonotype was found many times. The genes are TRBV27 and TRBJ2-3; no clear D. V was pared by 2 bases and J by 6 bases, with 9 bases between. This CDR3 is 13 amino acids long. Germline V gene sequence: CDR1 MNHEY, CDR2 SMNVEV (reference sequence). CDR3 nucleotides: TGTGCCAGCAGTTTAGGCCTTGGGGATACGCAGTATTTT. Its protein is CASSLGLGDTQYF.

This clonotype appeared many times. The V call is TRBV3-1, the J call TRBJ2-1; 7 nucleotides line up with TRBD2. The trim removed 4 bases at V and 7 bases at J, leaving 10 bases unmatched. The length of the CDR3 is 15 residues. Germline V gene data show CDR1 as LGHDT and CDR2 as YNNKEL (reference sequence). This CDR3 is CASSLLAGVRNEQFF. CDR3 sequence (DNA): TGTGCCAGCAGCCTTCTGGCGGGAGTAAGGAATGAGCAGTTCTTC.

This clonotype has ten or more counts. This sequence joins TRBV5-1 and TRBJ2-7; D may be TRBD2 (7 bases). Germline V gene data show CDR1 as SGHRS and CDR2 as YFSETQ. This CDR3 comprises 14 residues. Trimming shortened V by 0 bases and J by 5 bases, and 12 bases separated the two germline ends. This CDR3 is CASSLDRGGDEQYF. As DNA, the CDR3 is TGCGCCAGCAGCTTGGATAGGGGGGGAGACGAGCAGTACTTC.

The table lists this clonotype with a few counts. The V call is TRBV6-1, the J call TRBJ2-1; TRBD1 matches at 10 bases. V gave up 6 bases and J gave up 6 bases; unmatched junction bases: 11. The CDR3 covers 16 residues. The germline V gene has CDR1 MNHNS and CDR2 SASEGT. The CDR3 region has the DNA TGTGCCAGCAGGGGGGGGGGACAGGGGAAGGTCAATGAGCAGTTCTTC. This sequence encodes CASRGGGQGKVNEQFF.

Only a few counts were recorded for this clonotype. The genes are TRBV6-5 and TRBJ1-4; the D gene is possibly TRBD1 (5 bases). Germline V CDR1 and CDR2: MNHEY, SVGAGI. V dropped 2 bases and J dropped 1 base, with 14 bases sitting between them. This CDR3 spans 17 amino acids. In nucleotides, the CDR3 is TGTGCCAGCAGTTACACCTCATACAGGCGAACTAATGAAAAACTGTTTTTT. Translating gives CASSYTSYRRTNEKLFF.

The rearrangement uses TRBV29-1 and TRBJ2-6; TRBD1 matches 7 bases. J was trimmed by 1 base and V by 6 bases; bases with no gene match: 3. The CDR3 length is 14 residues. Germline CDR1 and CDR2: SQVTM and ANQGSEA. CDR3 nucleotide sequence: TGCAGCGTCGAGACAGGGTCTGGGGCCAACGTCCTGACTTTC. Protein product: CSVETGSGANVLTF.

There are many counts of this clonotype. The chain is built from TRBV5-1 and TRBJ2-1; D is perhaps TRBD1 or TRBD2 (5 bases each). V lost 0 bases and J 0 bases, leaving 7 bases between the germline ends. Germline lookup yields CDR1 SGHRS and CDR2 YFSETQ. The CDR3 extends over 15 amino acids. The CDR3 loop reads CASSLGGNSYNEQFF. The CDR3 DNA is TGCGCCAGCAGCTTGGGGGGGAACTCCTACAATGAGCAGTTCTTC.

This clonotype came up many times. The chain employs TRBV28 and TRBJ2-6; D call uncertain. Trimming stripped 5 bases from V and 2 bases from J, with 7 bases between. The V gene's germline CDR1 is MDHEN and CDR2 SYDVKM. The CDR3 length is 14 residues. The CDR3 DNA sequence: TGTGCCAGCAGTCCCCAGCCTGGGGCCAACGTCCTGACTTTC. This sequence encodes CASSPQPGANVLTF.

This clonotype has ten or more counts. The rearrangement links TRBV5-1 to TRBJ2-1; 15 bases match TRBD2. This CDR3 contains 18 residues. Germline V gives CDR1 SGHRS, CDR2 YFSETQ. Unmatched junction bases numbered 8, after V lost 3 bases and J lost 4 bases. CDR3 DNA: TGCGCCAGCAGCTATGGGGGGACTAGCGGGAGGAGGTACAATGAGCAGTTCTTC. This sequence encodes CASSYGGTSGRRYNEQFF.

V gene TRBV11-2 combines with J gene TRBJ2-3, with D possibly matching TRBD2 (5 bases). The germline gives CDR1 SGHAT, CDR2 FQNNGV. V gave up 1 base and J gave up 6 bases, with 14 bases separating them. This CDR3 region has 15 residues. CDR3 bases: TGTGCCAGCAGCTTAGCGTGGTCGGGCGGGGATACGCAGTATTTT. It encodes CASSLAWSGGDTQYF.

This clonotype was recorded many times. The rearrangement joins TRBV3-1 to TRBJ1-1; 12 nucleotides align to TRBD1. The junction had 14 bases not matched to a gene; V was cut back by 4 bases and J by 8 bases. The CDR3 extends over 17 amino acids. Per germline, CDR1 LGHDT and CDR2 YNNKEL (reference sequence). The CDR3 is CASSPIPGQGANHEAFF. The DNA of the CDR3 is TGTGCCAGCAGCCCGATACCGGGACAGGGGGCGAATCACGAAGCTTTCTTT.

This chain links TRBV5-8 with TRBJ2-1; 9 nucleotides align to TRBD1. J lost 7 bases, V lost 1 base, and 6 bases had no gene match. The germline V gene has CDR1 SGHTS and CDR2 YDEGEE. The CDR3 covers 15 residues. CDR3 DNA: TGTGCCAGCAGCTTGTTGACAGGGGGTTGGAATGAGCAGTTCTTC. Protein: CASSLLTGGWNEQFF.

The sample holds one count of this clonotype. This chain links TRBV7-9 with TRBJ2-2, with 15 bases lining up with TRBD2. The trim removed 5 bases at V and 6 bases at J, leaving 7 bases unmatched. The CDR3 length is 17 residues. Germline lookup yields CDR1 SEHNR and CDR2 FQNEAQ (reference sequence). The CDR3 bases are TGTGCCAGCAGCCCCGGACTAGCGGGAGGGGTCGCCGGGGAGCTGTTTTTT. Residues: CASSPGLAGGVAGELFF.

This clonotype has ten or more counts. The chain uses TRBV24-1 and TRBJ2-3; weak D call: TRBD2 (6 bases). The CDR3 covers 17 residues. Germline V CDR1 and CDR2: KGHDR, SFDVKD. The V end was cut by 3 bases, the J end by 1 base, with 16 bases between. This CDR3 is CATSDPGVAARTDTQYF. CDR3 bases: TGTGCCACCAGTGATCCCGGGGTAGCGGCGCGCACAGATACGCAGTATTTT.

This clonotype was observed many times. This chain uses TRBV29-1 with TRBJ2-7; 8 bases align to TRBD2. The CDR3 spans 14 residues. Germline-derived CDR1 and CDR2 are SQVTM and ANQGSEA. The ends lost 7 bases at V and 6 bases at J; junction bases unmatched: 14. The CDR3 region is CSALLAADHLEQYF. In DNA, the CDR3 is TGCAGCGCTCTACTAGCGGCTGATCATCTCGAGCAGTACTTC.

This clonotype was detected many times. J is TRBJ2-2 and V is TRBV28; D gene uncertain. Germline values: CDR1 MDHEN, CDR2 SYDVKM. The CDR3 loop spans 12 amino acids. Trimming took off 6 bases at V and 6 bases at J, with 8 bases between the two ends. The CDR3: CASRAYPGELFF. CDR3 coding DNA: TGTGCCAGCAGAGCGTACCCCGGGGAGCTGTTTTTT.

In this sample, this clonotype turned up many times. The chain uses TRBV27 and TRBJ1-5; tentatively, D is TRBD1 (5 bases). Germline CDR1 reads MNHEY; CDR2 reads SMNVEV (reference sequence). The ends were cut back, 5 bases at V and 0 bases at J, with 20 bases in the middle. The CDR3 has 18 amino acids. The CDR3 coding sequence is TGTGCCAGCAGTCCCAGGGACGGAGCCTGGTATAGCAATCAGCCCCAGCATTTT. As protein: CASSPRDGAWYSNQPQHF.

The chain joins TRBV11-2 to TRBJ2-1; 8 bases align to TRBD2. This CDR3 region has 22 residues. With V trimmed by 1 base and J by 0 bases, 20 bases remained unmatched. Germline V gene data show CDR1 as SGHAT and CDR2 as FQNNGV. CDR3: CASSLVSGSRAGEGGSYNEQFF. As DNA, the CDR3 is TGTGCCAGCAGCTTAGTATCCGGTTCAAGAGCGGGAGAAGGTGGCTCCTACAATGAGCAGTTCTTC.

This clonotype was found once. The V call is TRBV20-1, the J call TRBJ2-6; D unresolved. Germline CDR1 and CDR2: DFQATT and SNEGSKA (reference sequence). The CDR3 runs to 13 residues. V was trimmed by 3 bases and J by 4 bases, leaving 7 bases between them. CDR3 nucleotide sequence: TGCAGTGCTAGCGGTGGGGGGGCCAACGTCCTGACTTTC. Translation: CSASGGGANVLTF.

Only a few counts were recorded for this clonotype. The chain has TRBV5-8 and TRBJ2-7; D gene ambiguous. Trimming removed 4 bases at V and 2 bases at J, with 13 bases between. The CDR3 is 14 residues long. The germline V gene encodes CDR1 SGHTS and CDR2 YDEGEE. The CDR3 spells CASSVGPPAYEQYF. The CDR3 bases are TGTGCCAGCAGCGTAGGGCCACCAGCCTACGAGCAGTACTTC.

The chain combines TRBV19 with TRBJ1-6; D gene uncertain. The V end lost 8 bases, the J end lost 8 bases, and 13 bases lay between the germline ends. The germline gives CDR1 LNHDA, CDR2 SQIVND (reference sequence). There are 13 residues in the CDR3. Written as DNA, the CDR3 is TGTGCCAGTGCGCGGGGTTGGGATTCACCCCTCCACTTT. As protein: CASARGWDSPLHF.

This clonotype was recorded a few times. This rearrangement joins TRBV11-2 to TRBJ2-1; possibly TRBD2 for D (6 bases). V lost 1 base to trimming and J lost 7 bases, with 11 bases between them. In germline, CDR1 is SGHAT, CDR2 FQNNGV. The CDR3 has 14 amino acids. CDR3 in DNA: TGTGCCAGCAGCTTAGGGGGGGAGAGGAATGAGCAGTTCTTC. Protein: CASSLGGERNEQFF.

This sequence joins TRBV28 and TRBJ2-3, with 9 bases matching TRBD2. CDR1 and CDR2 from the germline V gene are MDHEN and SYDVKM. The CDR3 is 15 amino acids. V lost 7 bases and J lost 2; bases outside the gene matches: 7. DNA for the CDR3: TGTGCCAGCACTTTGACTAGCGGATACACAGATACGCAGTATTTT. Its translation is CASTLTSGYTDTQYF.

At least ten counts were recorded for this clonotype. The chain recombines TRBV20-1 with TRBJ1-5; D gene ambiguous. In germline, CDR1 is DFQATT, CDR2 SNEGSKA (reference sequence). This CDR3 is built from 11 residues. V was clipped by 6 bases and J by 6 bases, with 9 bases between them. The DNA of the CDR3 is TGCAGTGCCAAGAACGGTCAGCCCCAGCATTTT. It codes for CSAKNGQPQHF.